A single sample is the source of the 21 T cell receptor beta chains below, sequenced in a study of blood T cell repertoires in COVID-19. Clones were read by immunoSEQ multiplex PCR, and TCRdb kept only the in-frame ones, dropping some. The profile shows roughly 200,000 clones, less than 90% of them singletons. Specimen: peripheral blood. The receptors stem from a woman older than 75 with active or convalescent COVID-19.

The rearrangement uses TRBV9 and TRBJ2-7, with 12 nucleotides matching TRBD2. Germline-derived CDR1 and CDR2 are SGDLS and YYNGEE. Germline trimming cut 0 bases from V and 1 base from J; bases unmatched to any gene: 17. The CDR3 extends over 21 amino acids. In DNA, the CDR3 is TGTGCCAGCAGCGTAGAAGCGGGACTAGCGGGCTCTGAAGGCCAATCCTACGAGCAGTACTTC. This codes for CASSVEAGLAGSEGQSYEQYF.

Comment on this clone: Its ends do not fully match the called genes, so a read error is possible. The chain is built from TRBV7-7 and TRBJ2-5, with TRBD2 matching 9 bases. This CDR3 is built from 16 residues. CDR1 and CDR2 (germline): SSHAT, FNYEAQ (reference sequence). The CDR3 loop reads CASSAWRGGPQETQYF. CDR3 bases: TGTGCTAGCAGCGCCTGGCGGGGGGGGCCACAAGAGACCCAGTACTTC.

The chain recombines TRBV6-5 with TRBJ1-1, with TRBD1 matching 7 bases. In germline, CDR1 is MNHEY, CDR2 SVGAGI. The trim removed 7 bases at V and 4 bases at J, leaving 6 bases unmatched. The CDR3 sequence is 13 residues long. This chain's CDR3 is CASNRGVFTEAFF. CDR3 in DNA: TGTGCCAGCAACAGGGGCGTTTTCACTGAAGCTTTCTTT.

The V gene is TRBV4-2, the J gene TRBJ2-2; D gene uncertain. The germline CDR1 and CDR2 sequences are LGHNA and YNFKEQ. V lost 0 bases and J lost 1, with 9 bases in between. The CDR3 sequence is 16 residues long. Here the CDR3 DNA reads TGTGCCAGCAGCCAAGAGGTTGGCGGGAACACCGGGGAGCTGTTTTTT. Translation gives CASSQEVGGNTGELFF.

The genes are TRBV19 and TRBJ1-2; D unclear. CDR3 length equals 13 residues. Per germline, CDR1 LNHDA and CDR2 SQIVND (reference sequence). V shed 3 bases and J shed 4 bases, with 9 bases lying between them. CDR3 region: CASSIEGRYGYTF. The CDR3 nucleotides read TGTGCCAGTAGTATCGAGGGCCGCTATGGCTACACCTTC.

CDR3 residues: CASRRDRVEETQYF. DNA for the CDR3: TGTGCCAGCAGGCGGGACAGGGTGGAGGAGACCCAGTACTTC. The gene calls are TRBV28 and TRBJ2-5; 9 bases are shared with TRBD1. The CDR3 runs 14 residues. V dropped 6 bases and J dropped 5; count of bases not matched to a gene: 7. CDR1 MDHEN and CDR2 SYDVKM come from the germline V gene.

This clone appeared a single time. V is TRBV28 and J is TRBJ2-1, with 9 bases matching TRBD2. Germline V gene data show CDR1 as MDHEN and CDR2 as SYDVKM. V was pared by 3 bases and J by 3 bases, with 3 bases of the junction left unmatched. CDR3 length equals 15 residues. CDR3 protein: CASSLGTSIYNEQFF. CDR3 sequence (DNA): TGTGCCAGCAGTTTGGGGACTAGCATCTACAATGAGCAGTTCTTC.

The V call is TRBV19, the J call TRBJ2-7; 10 bases fit TRBD2. Germline lookup yields CDR1 LNHDA and CDR2 SQIVND (reference sequence). The CDR3 sequence is 15 residues long. Trimming cost V 5 bases and J 3 bases; bases outside gene matches: 7. The CDR3 DNA reads TGTGCCAGTAGTGTCGGGACTAGCGACTACTACGAGCAGTACTTC. Protein: CASSVGTSDYYEQYF.

The chain has TRBV19 and TRBJ1-4; possibly TRBD1 for D (5 bases). The CDR3 runs to 15 residues. Trimming took off 5 bases at V and 5 bases at J, with 15 bases between the two ends. Germline V gene sequence: CDR1 LNHDA, CDR2 SQIVND (reference sequence). The CDR3 sequence: CASSGTGLLNEKLFF. The CDR3 coding sequence is TGTGCCAGTAGTGGGACGGGACTTCTAAATGAAAAACTGTTTTTT.

The chain recombines TRBV11-2 with TRBJ2-2, with 9 bases aligning to TRBD2. This CDR3 has 16 residues. CDR1 and CDR2 (germline): SGHAT, FQNNGV. Losses at the gene ends were 1 base for V and 1 base for J; bases not matched to a gene: 1. The CDR3 protein is CASSLGLAVNTGELFF. The CDR3 region has the DNA TGTGCCAGCAGCTTAGGACTAGCGGTGAACACCGGGGAGCTGTTTTTT.

The V call is TRBV30, the J call TRBJ2-7, with 8 bases identical to TRBD2. V was clipped by 5 bases and J by 3 bases; unmatched bases: 6. This CDR3 is 13 amino acids long. Germline V CDR1 and CDR2: GTSNPN, SVGIG (reference sequence). The DNA of the CDR3 is TGTGCCTGGGTTCGGGCGGGAGGCTACGAGCAGTACTTC. Its protein is CAWVRAGGYEQYF.

The V call is TRBV3-1 (or the pseudogene TRBV3-2), the J call TRBJ2-5; possibly TRBD2 for D (6 bases). Per the germline V gene, CDR1 is LGHDT and CDR2 is YNNKEL (reference sequence). The V gene lost 4 bases and the J gene lost 7 bases, with 22 bases spanning the gap. The CDR3 is 16 amino acids. CDR3 DNA: TGTGCCAGCAGCCTACCCTCTGGCGGGGCTGGCGGGACCCAGTACTTC. This gives the protein CASSLPSGGAGGTQYF.

The chain combines TRBV2 with TRBJ1-2; TRBD1 matches at 10 bases. With 7 bases clipped from V and 6 bases from J, the junction kept 5 bases outside the gene matches. Germline V CDR1 and CDR2: SNHLY, FYNNEI. This CDR3 contains 13 residues. The CDR3 sequence is CASNTGTGDGYTF. CDR3 DNA: TGTGCCAGCAATACCGGGACAGGGGATGGCTACACCTTC.

The CDR3 DNA sequence: TGTGCCAGCTCACCCCCCCTGGGGACAGACCTCTTTGAATCCTACGAGCAGTACTTC. Translated: CASSPPLGTDLFESYEQYF. This sequence joins TRBV18 and TRBJ2-7; 7 positions match TRBD1. Germline CDR1 is KGHSH and CDR2 is LQKENI. The length of the CDR3 is 19 residues. V gave up 3 bases and J gave up 1 base; unmatched junction bases: 18. The whole variable domain, filled in from reference TRBV18 and TRBJ2-7, reads NAGVMQNPRHLVRRRGQEARLRCSPMKGHSHVYWYRQLPEEGLKFMVYLQKENIIDESGMPKERFSAEFPKEGPSILRIQQVVRGDSAAYFCASSPPLGTDLFESYEQYFGPGTRLTVT.

V usage is TRBV28 and J usage is TRBJ2-7; 9 bases agree with TRBD1. This CDR3 has 14 amino acids. Per the germline V gene, CDR1 is MDHEN and CDR2 is SYDVKM. Trimming took 6 bases from V and 5 from J; bases not matched to a gene: 8. This chain's CDR3 is CASSPRDRVHEQYF. CDR3 nucleotides: TGTGCCAGCAGCCCCCGGGACAGGGTGCACGAGCAGTACTTC. The full variable domain, rest sourced from reference TRBV28 and TRBJ2-7, is DVKVTQSSRYLVKRTGEKVFLECVQDMDHENMFWYRQDPGLGLRLIYFSYDVKMKEKGDIPEGYSVSREKKERFSLILESASTNQTSMYLCASSPRDRVHEQYFGPGTRLTVT.

This clone has just a few counts. DNA of the CDR3: TGTGCCAGCAGCTTGGGAGGGACAGGGGGGCAGCCCCAGCATTTT. The encoded protein is CASSLGGTGGQPQHF. This sequence joins TRBV5-5 and TRBJ1-5; 11 nucleotides match TRBD1. The CDR3 has 15 amino acids. Germline V gene sequence: CDR1 SGHKS, CDR2 YYEKEE (reference sequence). J lost 7 bases, V lost 0 bases, and 3 bases had no gene match.

The chain couples TRBV10-3 to TRBJ2-7, with 9 bases that match TRBD1. V was pared by 6 bases and J by 2 bases, with 5 bases of the junction left unmatched. Germline assignment: CDR1 ENHRY and CDR2 SYGVKD. The CDR3 is made up of 14 amino acids. CDR3 loop: CAIRSDRGTYEQYF. DNA for the CDR3: TGTGCCATCAGATCGGACAGGGGAACCTACGAGCAGTACTTC.

This chain connects TRBV19 to TRBJ2-3; possible D gene TRBD1, 5 bases. CDR1 is LNHDA, CDR2 SQIVND, per germline (reference sequence). The V end lost 3 bases, the J end lost 3 bases, and 10 bases lay between the germline ends. This CDR3 region has 14 residues. The CDR3 spells CASSINQGTDTQYF. In DNA, the CDR3 is TGTGCCAGTAGTATCAATCAGGGAACAGATACGCAGTATTTT.

The CDR3 region is CASSSDRGLHEQYF. In nucleotides, the CDR3 is TGTGCCAGCAGCTCGGACAGGGGGCTACACGAGCAGTACTTC. This chain joins TRBV5-4 and TRBJ2-7; 11 bases align to TRBD1. CDR1 and CDR2 from the germline V gene are SGHNT and YYREEE (reference sequence). CDR3 size: 14 residues. V dropped 3 bases and J dropped 5; count of bases not matched to a gene: 4. Looking up the rest from reference TRBV5-4 and TRBJ2-7 gives the full variable domain: ETGVTQSPTHLIKTRGQQVTLRCSSQSGHNTVSWYQQALGQGPQFIFQYYREEENGRGNFPPRFSGLQFPNYSSELNVNALELDDSALYLCASSSDRGLHEQYFGPGTRLTVT.

This chain connects TRBV7-8 to TRBJ1-4; 8 bases are shared with TRBD1. The CDR3 is made up of 15 amino acids. In germline, CDR1 is SGHVS, CDR2 FQNEAQ. With 2 bases clipped from V and 6 bases from J, the junction kept 5 bases outside the gene matches. The CDR3 loop is CASSLPGGYDEKLFF. CDR3 sequence (DNA): TGTGCCAGCAGCTTACCAGGGGGCTATGATGAAAAACTGTTTTTT. The full variable domain, rest sourced from reference TRBV7-8 and TRBJ1-4, is GAGVSQSPRYKVAKRGQDVALRCDPISGHVSLFWYQQALGQGPEFLTYFQNEAQLDKSGLPSDRFFAERPEGSVSTLKIQRTQQEDSAVYLCASSLPGGYDEKLFFGSGTQLSVL.

The rearrangement joins TRBV5-1 to TRBJ2-2; D may be TRBD1 (6 bases). Germline V gene data show CDR1 as SGHRS and CDR2 as YFSETQ. The CDR3 spans 15 residues. V shed 1 base and J shed 4 bases, with 11 bases lying between them. As DNA, the CDR3 is TGCGCCAGCAGCTTGACCCAGGGGTTCACCGGGGAGCTGTTTTTT. Translation gives CASSLTQGFTGELFF.